The present TCR beta chain was sequenced within a study of shared clonotypes between healthy human individuals. Produced via immunoSEQ multiplex PCR; TCRdb's table is partial and in-frame only. This table has a few million clones, around 90% appearing once. CDR1 SEHNR and CDR2 FQNEAQ come from the germline V gene (reference sequence). The CDR3 is 10 amino acids. The sample taken for sequencing was naive CD4+ T cells sorted from blood. Specified subset: CD45RA+ positively selected. The TCR originated in a man aged 18-30 years in good health. The rearrangement links TRBV7-9 to TRBJ1-1, with D perhaps TRBD1 (5 bases). The CDR3 sequence is CWGGGTEAFF. The CDR3 DNA is TGTTGGGGCGGCGGCACTGAAGCTTTCTTT.